This TCR beta chain was recorded in a study of shared clonotypes between healthy human individuals. Findings of the study overall: It was observed that roughly 5.5% of naive CD4 clonotypes were shared across a handful of donors.

This clone came up once. The antigen is unknown. Sequencing used immunoSEQ multiplex PCR; TCRdb keeps in-frame clones, though not all of them. The table lists some 1 million clones, roughly 75% of them singletons. V lost 3 bases, J lost 1 base, and 9 bases lay in between. Germline V CDR1 and CDR2: SGHTA, FQGNSA. The CDR3 covers 15 residues. The sample was memory CD4+ T cells sorted from blood. As for subset: CD45RA-negative fraction. The V gene is TRBV7-2, the J gene TRBJ2-2, with D hard to call. This TCR was recovered from a man aged 18 to 29 in good health. The CDR3 nucleotides are TGTGCCAGCAGCTTTAAGAGAGGGAACACCGGGGAGCTGTTTTTT. Its translation is CASSFKRGNTGELFF.